The rows below give T cell receptor beta chains drawn from one sample of a study of T-cell reconstitution after alpha-beta-depleted transplantation in children. MiXCR, applied by TCRdb to the PCR reads, yields one record per CDR3 protein. The table lists around 410,000 distinct CDR3 sequences, about a tenth of them singletons. This specimen was PBMCs from the stem cell graft donor, taken from the stem cell graft. The receptors stem from a human donor who donated a stem cell graft to a child with acute myeloid leukemia. CDR3s include the opening cysteine and the closing phenylalanine or tryptophan. D genes are given only for firm matches. The listing skips clone size in some rows; elsewhere it reads once, few, many or a size class.

V gene	CDR3 length	J gene	clone size	D gene	CDR3 DNA	CDR3 protein
TRBV4-2	16	TRBJ2-3	few	-	TGTGCCAGCAGCCAAGCGGAAGGGGGGAGCACAGATACGCAGTATTTT	CASSQAEGGSTDTQYF
TRBV6-5	14	TRBJ1-1	many	-	TGTGCCAGCAGTCCGTGGGATTCTGGCACTGAAGCTTTCTTT	CASSPWDSGTEAFF
TRBV5-1	16	TRBJ2-5	few	-	TGCGCCAGCAGCTTGGGCCCCACTAGCTCGGGCGAGACCCAGTACTTC	CASSLGPTSSGETQYF
TRBV6-2/TRBV6-3	13	TRBJ2-5	few	-	TGTGCCAGCAGCGGGTTTAGAAAAGAGACCCAGTACTTC	CASSGFRKETQYF
TRBV19	14	TRBJ2-3	-	TRBD1	TGTGCCAGTAGACCGGGACAGGGGGCGCTTCCGCAGTATTTT	CASRPGQGALPQYF
TRBV29-1	12	TRBJ2-1	many	-	TGCAGCGTTGAAGAGGGTCGTGGGGAGCAGTTCTTC	CSVEEGRGEQFF
TRBV6-5	15	TRBJ1-2	-	TRBD1	TGTGCCAGCAGTTACGGCGACAGGGCGGTCGACGGCTACACCTTC	CASSYGDRAVDGYTF
TRBV29-1	12	TRBJ2-2	-	TRBD2	TGCAGCGCCCGAGCGGGGGTCGGGGAGCTGTTTTTT	CSARAGVGELFF
TRBV12-3/TRBV12-4	15	TRBJ2-3	many	TRBD2	TGTGCCAGCAGTTTACTAGCGGGAGCCACAGATACGCAGTATTTT	CASSLLAGATDTQYF
TRBV20-1	14	TRBJ2-5	-	TRBD2	TGCAGTGCTAGACGAACCGGGACTAGCGGGACCCAGTACTTC	CSARRTGTSGTQYF
TRBV20-1	15	TRBJ2-5	few	-	TGCAGTGCTAGTGAGGTAGAGAAACGCCAAGAGACCCAGTACTTC	CSASEVEKRQETQYF
TRBV7-3	14	TRBJ2-3	many	-	TGTGCCAGCAGCTTAATTAGGGGCACAGATACGCAGTATTTT	CASSLIRGTDTQYF
TRBV6-1	16	TRBJ2-1	-	TRBD2	TGTGCCAGCAGCCCCAGTGCGGGAGCCTTCCACAATGAGCAGTTCTTC	CASSPSAGAFHNEQFF
TRBV9	15	TRBJ1-5	few	-	TGTGCCAGCAGCGTAGGTGAAGGGGGCAATCAGCCCCAGCATTTT	CASSVGEGGNQPQHF
TRBV11-1	16	TRBJ2-7	-	TRBD2	TGTGCCAGCAGCCCTCCCCGCCGGCTAGCGGGCTACGAGCAGTACTTC	CASSPPRRLAGYEQYF
TRBV14	15	TRBJ2-6	-	-	TGTGCCAGCAGCCAGTACTACTCTGGGGCCAACGTCCTGACTTTC	CASSQYYSGANVLTF
TRBV12-3/TRBV12-4	12	TRBJ2-1	-	-	TGTGCCAGCAGCCCCCCGGATAATGAGCAGTTCTTC	CASSPPDNEQFF
TRBV4-3	17	TRBJ2-3	-	-	TGCGCCAGCAGCCAAGATTTAGCTAGCGCTAGCACAGATACGCAGTATTTT	CASSQDLASASTDTQYF
TRBV20-1	16	TRBJ2-3	many	TRBD2	TGCAGTGCTAGAGATCCGGGCGGGGGGGCACCAAATACGCAGTATTTT	CSARDPGGGAPNTQYF
TRBV4-1	17	TRBJ2-7	-	TRBD2	TGCGCCAGCAGCCCAGACAGGCTCAGCGGGAGGGACTACGAGCAGTACTTC	CASSPDRLSGRDYEQYF
TRBV10-3	15	TRBJ2-1	few	TRBD2	TGTGCCATCAGTGATCTAGCGGGAGCTTACAATGAGCAGTTCTTC	CAISDLAGAYNEQFF
TRBV6-5	15	TRBJ2-5	many	-	TGTGCCAGCAGTTACTCATCGGGGGCGCGGGAGACCCAGTACTTC	CASSYSSGARETQYF
TRBV9	14	TRBJ2-5	-	-	TGTGCCAGCAGCGTGAGGGGGTTACGGGAGACCCAGTACTTC	CASSVRGLRETQYF
TRBV20-1	13	TRBJ2-5	-	TRBD1	TGCAGTGCTACACCAGACAGGGCCGAGACCCAGTACTTC	CSATPDRAETQYF
TRBV5-5	16	TRBJ2-3	-	TRBD2	TGTGCCAGCAGCTCTTCTAGCGGGGGGGCCCTAGATACGCAGTATTTT	CASSSSSGGALDTQYF
TRBV24-1	12	TRBJ2-5	few	-	TGTGCCACCAGTGATCAGCAAGAGACCCAGTACTTC	CATSDQQETQYF
TRBV7-2	16	TRBJ2-5	-	TRBD2	TGTGCCAGCAGCTTAGCCTTGAGTAGCGGGGAAGAGACCCAGTACTTC	CASSLALSSGEETQYF
TRBV12-3/TRBV12-4	14	TRBJ1-1	-	-	TGTGCCAGCAACGTACAGGGTGGGAACACTGAAGCTTTCTTT	CASNVQGGNTEAFF